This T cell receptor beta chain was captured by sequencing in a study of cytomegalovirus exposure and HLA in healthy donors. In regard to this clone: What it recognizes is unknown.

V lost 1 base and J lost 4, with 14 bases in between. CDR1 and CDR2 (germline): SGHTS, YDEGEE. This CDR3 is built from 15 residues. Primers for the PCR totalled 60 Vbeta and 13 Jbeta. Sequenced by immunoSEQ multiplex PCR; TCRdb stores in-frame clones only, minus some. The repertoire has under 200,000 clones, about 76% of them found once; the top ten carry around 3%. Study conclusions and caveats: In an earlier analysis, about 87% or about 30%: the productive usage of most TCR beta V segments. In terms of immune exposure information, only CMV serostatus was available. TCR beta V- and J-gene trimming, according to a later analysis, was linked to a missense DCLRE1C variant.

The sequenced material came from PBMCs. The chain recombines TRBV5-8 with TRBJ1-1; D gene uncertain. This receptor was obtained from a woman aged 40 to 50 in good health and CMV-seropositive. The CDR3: CASSLLFMSGTEAFF. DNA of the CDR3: TGTGCCAGCAGCTTGTTGTTCATGTCGGGCACTGAAGCTTTCTTT.